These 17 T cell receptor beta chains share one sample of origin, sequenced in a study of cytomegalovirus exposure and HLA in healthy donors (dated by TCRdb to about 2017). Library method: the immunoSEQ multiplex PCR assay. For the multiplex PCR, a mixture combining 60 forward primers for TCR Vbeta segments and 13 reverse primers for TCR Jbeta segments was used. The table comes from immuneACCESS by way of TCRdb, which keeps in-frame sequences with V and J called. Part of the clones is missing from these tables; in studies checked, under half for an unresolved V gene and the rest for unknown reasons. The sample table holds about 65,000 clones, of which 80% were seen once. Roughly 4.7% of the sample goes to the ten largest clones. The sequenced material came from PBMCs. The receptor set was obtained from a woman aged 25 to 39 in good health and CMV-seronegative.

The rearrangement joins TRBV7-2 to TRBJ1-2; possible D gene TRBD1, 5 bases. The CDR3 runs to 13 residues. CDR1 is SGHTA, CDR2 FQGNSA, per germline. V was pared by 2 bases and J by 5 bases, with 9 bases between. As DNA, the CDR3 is TGTGCCAGCAGCTTACAGGGTTTATATGGCTACACCTTC. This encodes CASSLQGLYGYTF.

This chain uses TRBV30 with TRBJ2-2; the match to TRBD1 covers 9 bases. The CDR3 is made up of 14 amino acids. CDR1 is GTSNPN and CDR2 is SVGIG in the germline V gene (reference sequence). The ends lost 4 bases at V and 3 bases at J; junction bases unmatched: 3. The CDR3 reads CAWKQGAYTGELFF. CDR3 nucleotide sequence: TGTGCCTGGAAACAGGGGGCGTACACCGGGGAGCTGTTTTTT.

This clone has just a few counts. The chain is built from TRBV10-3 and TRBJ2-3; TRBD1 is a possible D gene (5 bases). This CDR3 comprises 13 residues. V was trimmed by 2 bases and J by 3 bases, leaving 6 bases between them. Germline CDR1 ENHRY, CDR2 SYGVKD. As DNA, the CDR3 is TGTGCCATCAGTGAGGACAGAACAGATACGCAGTATTTT. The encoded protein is CAISEDRTDTQYF.

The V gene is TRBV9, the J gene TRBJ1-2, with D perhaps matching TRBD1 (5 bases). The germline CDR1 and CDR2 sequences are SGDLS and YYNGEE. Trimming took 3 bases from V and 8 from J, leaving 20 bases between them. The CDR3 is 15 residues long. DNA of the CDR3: TGTGCCAGCAGCGACCCTCGGAGGGGACCCCTCGGCTACACCTTC. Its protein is CASSDPRRGPLGYTF.

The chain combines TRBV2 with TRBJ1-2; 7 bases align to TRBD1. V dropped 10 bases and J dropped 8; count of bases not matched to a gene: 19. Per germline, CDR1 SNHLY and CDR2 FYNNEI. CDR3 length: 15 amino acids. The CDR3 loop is CANFLLKKTGRGYTF. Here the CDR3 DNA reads TGTGCCAACTTCCTGCTCAAAAAGACAGGGCGAGGCTACACCTTC.

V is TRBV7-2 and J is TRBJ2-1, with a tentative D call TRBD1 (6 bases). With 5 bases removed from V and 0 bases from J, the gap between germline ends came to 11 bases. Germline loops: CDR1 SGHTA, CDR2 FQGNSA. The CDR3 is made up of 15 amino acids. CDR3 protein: CASSATGSSYNEQFF. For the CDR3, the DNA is TGTGCCAGCAGCGCAACAGGGAGCTCCTACAATGAGCAGTTCTTC.

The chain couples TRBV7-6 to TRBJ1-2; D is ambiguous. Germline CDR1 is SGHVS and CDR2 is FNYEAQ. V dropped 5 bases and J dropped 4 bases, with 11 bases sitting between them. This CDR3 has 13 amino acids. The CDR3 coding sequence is TGTGCCAGCAGCCCGAGCCCCCCCTATGGCTACACCTTC. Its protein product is CASSPSPPYGYTF. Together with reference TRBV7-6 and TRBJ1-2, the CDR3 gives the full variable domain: GAGVSQSPRYKVTKRGQDVALRCDPISGHVSLYWYRQALGQGPEFLTYFNYEAQQDKSGLPNDRFSAERPEGSISTLTIQRTEQRDSAMYRCASSPSPPYGYTFGSGTRLTVV.

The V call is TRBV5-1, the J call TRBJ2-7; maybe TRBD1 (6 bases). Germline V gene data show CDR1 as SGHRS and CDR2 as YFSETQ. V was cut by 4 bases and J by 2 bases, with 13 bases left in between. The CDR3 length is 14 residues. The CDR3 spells CASSPGDNPYEQYF. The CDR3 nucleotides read TGCGCCAGCAGCCCAGGGGACAACCCCTACGAGCAGTACTTC.

The CDR3 is CASSLVAGGVNTEAFF. DNA for the CDR3: TGTGCCAGCAGCTTAGTGGCGGGGGGAGTGAACACTGAAGCTTTCTTT. V is TRBV11-2 and J is TRBJ1-1; D possibly corresponds to TRBD1 (5 bases). V lost 1 base, J lost 0 bases, and 12 bases lay in between. Germline loops: CDR1 SGHAT, CDR2 FQNNGV. The CDR3 covers 16 residues.

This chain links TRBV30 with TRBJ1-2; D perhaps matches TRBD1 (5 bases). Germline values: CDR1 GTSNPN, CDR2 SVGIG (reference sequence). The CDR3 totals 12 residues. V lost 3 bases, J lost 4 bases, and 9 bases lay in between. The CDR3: CAWRRRGYGYTF. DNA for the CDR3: TGTGCCTGGAGGAGAAGGGGCTATGGCTACACCTTC.

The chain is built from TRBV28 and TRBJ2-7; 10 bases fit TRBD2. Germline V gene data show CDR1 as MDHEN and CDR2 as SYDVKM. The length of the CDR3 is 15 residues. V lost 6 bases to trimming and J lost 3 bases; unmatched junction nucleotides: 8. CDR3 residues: CASSHGTSGVYEQYF. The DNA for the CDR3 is TGTGCCAGCAGCCACGGCACTAGCGGGGTCTACGAGCAGTACTTC.

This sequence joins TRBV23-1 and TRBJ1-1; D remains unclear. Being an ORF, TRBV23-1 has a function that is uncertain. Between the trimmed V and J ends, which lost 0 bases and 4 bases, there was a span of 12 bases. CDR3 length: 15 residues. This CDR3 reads CASSQSRVGVTEAFF. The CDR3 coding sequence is TGCGCCAGCAGTCAATCGAGGGTCGGAGTCACTGAAGCTTTCTTT.

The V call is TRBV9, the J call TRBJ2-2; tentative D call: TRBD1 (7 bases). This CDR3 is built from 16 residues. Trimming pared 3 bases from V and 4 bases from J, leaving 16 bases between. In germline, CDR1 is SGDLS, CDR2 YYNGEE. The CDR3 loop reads CASSGHPGGGTGELFF. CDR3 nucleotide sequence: TGTGCCAGCAGCGGACACCCAGGGGGAGGCACCGGGGAGCTGTTTTTT.

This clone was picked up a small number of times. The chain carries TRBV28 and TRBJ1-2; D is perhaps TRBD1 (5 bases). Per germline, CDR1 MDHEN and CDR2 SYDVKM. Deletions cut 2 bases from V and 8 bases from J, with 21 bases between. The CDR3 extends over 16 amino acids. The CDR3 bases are TGTGCCAGCAGTTTAAAAGGCGGGGCAGCCGCGTCGGGCTACACCTTC. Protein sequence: CASSLKGGAAASGYTF.

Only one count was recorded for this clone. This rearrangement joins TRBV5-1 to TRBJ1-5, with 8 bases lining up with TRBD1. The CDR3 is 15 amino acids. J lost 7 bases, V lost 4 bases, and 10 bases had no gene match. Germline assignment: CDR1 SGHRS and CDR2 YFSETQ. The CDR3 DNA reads TGCGCCAGCAGCCCCGGACAGGGAGGGGAACAGCCCCAGCATTTT. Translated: CASSPGQGGEQPQHF.

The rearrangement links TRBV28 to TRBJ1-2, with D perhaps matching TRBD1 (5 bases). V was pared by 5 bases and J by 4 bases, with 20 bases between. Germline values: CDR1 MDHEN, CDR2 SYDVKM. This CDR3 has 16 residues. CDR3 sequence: CASSRGFTGGSYGYTF. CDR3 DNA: TGTGCCAGCAGTCGGGGCTTTACGGGGGGGAGCTATGGCTACACCTTC.

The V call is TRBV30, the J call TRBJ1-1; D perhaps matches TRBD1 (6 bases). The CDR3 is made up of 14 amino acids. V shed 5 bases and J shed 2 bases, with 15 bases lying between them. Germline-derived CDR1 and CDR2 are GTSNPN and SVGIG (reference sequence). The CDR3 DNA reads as TGTGCCTGGGAGCCCACAGGGATCAACACTGAAGCTTTCTTT. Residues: CAWEPTGINTEAFF.